This is a list of T cell receptor beta chains from one sample in a study of CD8 T cells in Susac syndrome. TCRdb ran MiXCR on the immunoSEQ multiplex PCR reads and lists one entry per CDR3 protein. Among about 210,000 distinct CDR3 sequences, around 95% were seen once, and the ten largest hold 0.085% to 0.095%. The sequencing input was CD4+ T cells from PBMCs. The receptor set was obtained from a human donor with multiple sclerosis. Both conserved end residues are part of each CDR3. D genes are given only for firm matches.

D: TRBD1
J: TRBJ2-2
V: TRBV29-1
CDR3: CSVPGTGATGELFF

D: .
J: TRBJ2-1
V: TRBV2
CDR3: CASSLGGDITYNEQFF

D: TRBD1
J: TRBJ2-7
V: TRBV30
CDR3: CAWSRGQSYEQYF

D: .
J: TRBJ1-5
V: TRBV12-3/TRBV12-4
CDR3: CASSQQGAGNQPQHF

D: .
J: TRBJ2-7
V: TRBV20-1
CDR3: CSAARTGTYEQYF

D: .
J: TRBJ2-5
V: TRBV7-2
CDR3: CASAPIGRRVWGETQYF

D: .
J: TRBJ1-3
V: TRBV20-1
CDR3: CSARDRGNTIYF

D: TRBD2
J: TRBJ2-7
V: TRBV4-1
CDR3: CASSHPLAGGPYEQYF

D: .
J: TRBJ2-3
V: TRBV10-2
CDR3: CASSVEGAKTPQYF

D: .
J: TRBJ1-1
V: TRBV7-9
CDR3: CASSLTEIGTEAFF

D: TRBD2
J: TRBJ2-7
V: TRBV4-1
CDR3: CASSQAGLATSSYEQYF

D: TRBD1
J: TRBJ1-1
V: TRBV3-1
CDR3: CASSLRQGGTEAFF

D: TRBD1
J: TRBJ2-1
V: TRBV27
CDR3: CASSLGDSANEQFF

D: .
J: TRBJ1-2
V: TRBV5-1
CDR3: CASSYRPRDGYTF

D: .
J: TRBJ1-1
V: TRBV9
CDR3: CASSGDGTEAFF

D: .
J: TRBJ1-4
V: TRBV2
CDR3: CASSPSRIEKLFF

D: .
J: TRBJ2-7
V: TRBV9
CDR3: CASSTRDTNPYEQYF

D: TRBD1
J: TRBJ2-1
V: TRBV29-1
CDR3: CSGHRDRADFEQFF